This T cell receptor (beta chain) originates from a study of regulatory T cells in long-lasting Graves disease. Time point in this sample: persistent/refractory GD, antithyroid drugs over 5 years with positive TRAb. PBMC RNA was the source of the TCR library. Combining iRepertoire HTBI primers with Arm-PCR of CDR3 regions, the authors built TCR beta libraries. TCRdb reprocessed the multiplex PCR reads with MiXCR, giving one entry per CDR3 protein. The table includes 300,000 or so distinct CDR3 sequences, 15% to 20% detected once. Germline V gives CDR1 MNHEY, CDR2 SVGAGI. Trimming removed 2 bases from V and 0 bases from J, with 14 bases in between. CDR3 length: 16 amino acids.

This TCR was recovered from a female donor with Graves disease. This chain joins TRBV6-5 and TRBJ2-7, with D perhaps matching TRBD1 (5 bases). Specimen: peripheral blood mononuclear cells (PBMCs), collected when the disease was refractory, from a patient treated with antithyroid drugs. For the CDR3, the DNA is TGTGCCAGCAGTTACGGGGCAGGAGCAAGCTCCTACGAGCAGTACTTC. Amino acid sequence: CASSYGAGASSYEQYF.